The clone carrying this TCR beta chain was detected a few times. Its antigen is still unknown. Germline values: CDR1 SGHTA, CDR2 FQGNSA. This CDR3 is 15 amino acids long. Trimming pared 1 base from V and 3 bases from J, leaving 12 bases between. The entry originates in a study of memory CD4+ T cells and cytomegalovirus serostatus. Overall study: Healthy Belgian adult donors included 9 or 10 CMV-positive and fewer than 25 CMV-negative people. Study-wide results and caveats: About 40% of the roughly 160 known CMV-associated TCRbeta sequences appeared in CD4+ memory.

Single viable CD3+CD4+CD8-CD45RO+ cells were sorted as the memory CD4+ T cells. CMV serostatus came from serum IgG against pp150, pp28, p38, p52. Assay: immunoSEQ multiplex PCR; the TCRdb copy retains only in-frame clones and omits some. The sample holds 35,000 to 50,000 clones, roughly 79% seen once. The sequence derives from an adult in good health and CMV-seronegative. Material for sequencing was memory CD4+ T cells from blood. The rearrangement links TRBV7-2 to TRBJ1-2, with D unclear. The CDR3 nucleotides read TGTGCCAGCAGCTTAGACCCAGCTGGGTACTATGGCTACACCTTC. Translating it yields CASSLDPAGYYGYTF.